The 2 T cell receptor beta chains in this list originate from one sample, sequenced in a study of cytomegalovirus exposure and HLA in healthy donors. Researchers ran the PCR with 60 Vbeta and 13 Jbeta primers. Sequenced by immunoSEQ multiplex PCR; TCRdb stores in-frame clones only, minus some. The profile shows approximately 150,000 clones, 70% to 85% of them singletons. Sequenced material: PBMCs. The receptors here all came from a woman aged 35 to 49 in good health and CMV-seronegative.

The chain recombines TRBV28 with TRBJ1-3; D is unclear. The CDR3 has 16 residues. Germline V gene data show CDR1 as MDHEN and CDR2 as SYDVKM. The V end lost 2 bases, the J end lost 3 bases, and 14 bases lay between the germline ends. This chain's CDR3 is CASSLVGSSHGNTIYF. CDR3 nucleotide sequence: TGTGCCAGCAGTTTAGTTGGGAGCTCGCATGGAAACACCATATATTTT.

The V and J genes are TRBV15 and TRBJ2-5; D not resolved. The CDR3 has 15 residues. With 0 bases removed from V and 1 base from J, the gap between germline ends came to 9 bases. The V gene's germline CDR1 is LNHNV and CDR2 YYDKDF (reference sequence). CDR3 loop: CATSRDMASQETQYF. The CDR3 DNA follows: TGTGCCACCAGCAGAGATATGGCCTCCCAAGAGACCCAGTACTTC.